The 14 T cell receptor beta chains given below trace back to one sample, sequenced in a study of blood T cell repertoires in COVID-19. Sequencing was performed with immunoSEQ multiplex PCR; in TCRdb, only in-frame clones are kept and a portion is missing. The sample records some 100,000 clones, 70% to 90% being singletons. The specimen was peripheral blood. The source of these receptors is a woman aged 65 to 85 with acute or convalescent COVID-19.

The gene calls are TRBV28 and TRBJ2-7, with D maybe TRBD2 (5 bases). Germline V gene sequence: CDR1 MDHEN, CDR2 SYDVKM. The length of the CDR3 is 12 residues. Trimming pared 6 bases from V and 2 bases from J, leaving 8 bases between. The CDR3 loop reads CASSLSAYEQYF. The CDR3, as DNA: TGTGCCAGCAGCCTTAGCGCCTACGAGCAGTACTTC.

The chain combines TRBV28 with TRBJ2-4; D remains ambiguous. Germline V gene sequence: CDR1 MDHEN, CDR2 SYDVKM. The CDR3 has 14 residues. Trimming took off 5 bases at V and 0 bases at J, with 8 bases between the two ends. The CDR3 region has the DNA TGTGCCAGCAGTCGAGAGCTAGCCAAAAACATTCAGTACTTC. This codes for CASSRELAKNIQYF.

This chain uses TRBV11-3 with TRBJ2-3; D perhaps matches TRBD2 (5 bases). CDR3 length: 14 amino acids. Trimming stripped 5 bases from V and 1 base from J, with 10 bases between. Germline CDR1 reads SGHNT; CDR2 reads YENEEA. The CDR3 region has the DNA TGTGCCAGCAGCCCAACTAGGGGCACAGATACGCAGTATTTT. This gives the protein CASSPTRGTDTQYF.

The chain carries TRBV28 and TRBJ2-5; 9 nucleotides match TRBD1. This CDR3 is 16 amino acids long. The J segment lost 5 bases and the V segment lost 3 bases, leaving 10 bases of the junction unmatched. The germline V gene encodes CDR1 MDHEN and CDR2 SYDVKM. The CDR3 nucleotides are TGTGCCAGCAGTTTGTCCGGGACAGGGATCCGGGAGACCCAGTACTTC. Its protein is CASSLSGTGIRETQYF.

The rearrangement joins TRBV5-6 to TRBJ1-6; the match to TRBD1 covers 7 bases. Trimming cost V 4 bases and J 0 bases; bases outside gene matches: 4. The CDR3 runs to 16 residues. The germline V gene encodes CDR1 SGHDT and CDR2 YYEEEE. CDR3 coding DNA: TGTGCCAGCAGCGCAGGGACAGCCTCCTATAATTCACCCCTCCACTTT. Translated: CASSAGTASYNSPLHF.

This chain's CDR3 is CASSLVRSGANVLTF. DNA for the CDR3: TGTGCCAGCAGCTTGGTGCGCTCTGGGGCCAACGTCCTGACTTTC. V gene TRBV5-4 combines with J gene TRBJ2-6; D is ambiguous. This CDR3 contains 15 residues. Germline-derived CDR1 and CDR2 are SGHNT and YYREEE (reference sequence). Trimming removed 0 bases at V and 0 bases at J, with 4 bases between.

This clone appeared a few times. The chain employs TRBV24-1 and TRBJ2-5; D gene ambiguous. Trimming pared 2 bases from V and 2 bases from J, leaving 17 bases between. The CDR3 spans 17 residues. The germline gives CDR1 KGHDR, CDR2 SFDVKD. The CDR3 nucleotides read TGTGCCACCAGTGATTCCGCCTATCCTAAAAGACAAGAGACCCAGTACTTC. Its protein product is CATSDSAYPKRQETQYF.

This sequence joins TRBV28 and TRBJ1-5; D is perhaps TRBD1 (5 bases). Germline CDR1 MDHEN, CDR2 SYDVKM. V lost 5 bases, J lost 5 bases, and 13 bases lay in between. This CDR3 spans 14 amino acids. This CDR3 is CASSPALGDQPQHF. CDR3 coding DNA: TGTGCCAGCAGTCCCGCATTAGGGGATCAGCCCCAGCATTTT. Together with reference TRBV28 and TRBJ1-5, the CDR3 gives the full variable domain: DVKVTQSSRYLVKRTGEKVFLECVQDMDHENMFWYRQDPGLGLRLIYFSYDVKMKEKGDIPEGYSVSREKKERFSLILESASTNQTSMYLCASSPALGDQPQHFGDGTRLSIL.

The sample holds a few counts of this clone. This rearrangement joins TRBV4-1 to TRBJ2-2; D is perhaps TRBD2 (5 bases). CDR3 length: 16 amino acids. Trimming took off 1 base at V and 4 bases at J, with 13 bases between the two ends. Germline CDR1 reads MGHRA; CDR2 reads YSYEKL. The CDR3 DNA follows: TGCGCCAGCAGCCAAGGCCTAGCCTTATCCACCGGGGAGCTGTTTTTT. This translates into CASSQGLALSTGELFF.

The gene calls are TRBV6-2 or TRBV6-3 and TRBJ1-1, with 7 bases aligning to TRBD1. CDR3 length: 15 amino acids. The ends lost 0 bases at V and 4 bases at J; junction bases unmatched: 5. Germline lookup yields CDR1 MNHEY and CDR2 SVGEGT. The CDR3 here is CASSYSDRDRTEAFF. CDR3 in DNA: TGTGCCAGCAGTTACTCTGACAGGGATCGCACTGAAGCTTTCTTT.

The CDR3 nucleotides are TGTGCCAGCAGTTTATACGGAGGGCCCCAGCATTTT. Its translation is CASSLYGGPQHF. The chain joins TRBV27 to TRBJ1-5; no clear D gene. Germline V gene data show CDR1 as MNHEY and CDR2 as SMNVEV (reference sequence). This CDR3 comprises 12 residues. With 1 base removed from V and 9 bases from J, the gap between germline ends came to 7 bases.

V is TRBV28 and J is TRBJ2-7; 8 positions agree with TRBD1. Germline V CDR1 and CDR2: MDHEN, SYDVKM. This CDR3 is built from 13 residues. Trimming cost V 6 bases and J 4 bases; bases outside gene matches: 5. Here the CDR3 DNA reads TGTGCCAGCAGCCCCGACAGGGGATACGAGCAGTACTTC. Protein product: CASSPDRGYEQYF. Variable domain in full (rest from reference TRBV28 and TRBJ2-7): DVKVTQSSRYLVKRTGEKVFLECVQDMDHENMFWYRQDPGLGLRLIYFSYDVKMKEKGDIPEGYSVSREKKERFSLILESASTNQTSMYLCASSPDRGYEQYFGPGTRLTVT.

The table lists this clone with a count of one. This chain links TRBV11-2 with TRBJ2-3, with D possibly being TRBD1 (5 bases). Trimming took 5 bases from V and 3 from J, leaving 9 bases between them. Germline V gene data show CDR1 as SGHAT and CDR2 as FQNNGV. The CDR3 length is 13 residues. CDR3 in amino acids: CASSTRTTDTQYF. CDR3 coding DNA: TGTGCCAGCAGCACAAGGACAACAGATACGCAGTATTTT.

The chain carries TRBV5-6 and TRBJ2-1; 7 bases line up with TRBD2. Per the germline V gene, CDR1 is SGHDT and CDR2 is YYEEEE. V was clipped by 2 bases and J by 4 bases; unmatched bases: 9. The CDR3 totals 16 residues. CDR3 bases: TGTGCCAGCAGCTTCCCCCTAGCGGATAAATACAATGAGCAGTTCTTC. This sequence encodes CASSFPLADKYNEQFF.